This paragraph covers one T cell receptor (beta chain) sequence. The sample comes from a study of T cell responses to AZD1222 COVID-19 vaccine. TCRdb keeps only in-frame clones here, not all; method: immunoSEQ multiplex PCR. Here the sample spans about 140,000 clones, 80% to 95% being singletons. This CDR3 region has 15 residues. Germline V lookup: CDR1 LNHDA, CDR2 SQIVND (reference sequence). Trimming cost V 5 bases and J 4 bases, with 16 bases left between them. The sequence came from an adult who received the AZD1222 COVID-19 vaccine. The chain employs TRBV19 and TRBJ2-3; weak D call: TRBD1 (5 bases). This sample comprised peripheral blood, obtained 28 days after the second AZD1222 dose. The CDR3 region is CASSDDRQSSDTQYF. The CDR3 nucleotides are TGTGCCAGTAGTGACGATCGACAGTCCTCAGATACGCAGTATTTT.